This T cell receptor (beta chain) was documented in a study of T cells in Graves' hyperthyroidism and ophthalmopathy (dated by TCRdb to about 2019). Concerning the study at large: Peripheral blood was collected at initial diagnosis, before any treatment. TCR V-J signatures able to tell the groups apart were searched for in a discovery cohort of 90 to 100 patients, of whom fewer than 45 had Graves' ophthalmopathy and around 57 had stable Graves' hyperthyroidism. Whether ophthalmopathy could be predicted prospectively was tested in an independent validation cohort made up of approximately 19 hyperthyroidism patients plus 17 patients who later progressed to ophthalmopathy. For training and testing, the 100 or so patients in the discovery cohort were randomly divided in a 7:3 ratio. In addition, the study compared T-cell repertoires in thyroid tissue and in blood from roughly 6 Graves' hyperthyroidism patients. After sampling, hyperthyroidism patients received methimazole starting at 30 mg daily, and ophthalmopathy patients received high-dose intravenous methylprednisolone. According to the paper, TCR Vbeta CDR3 sequencing was carried out on roughly 130 peripheral blood samples, which came from more than 40 ophthalmopathy, 70 to 80 hyperthyroidism and roughly 17 progressor patients. Study-wide conclusions, independent of this receptor: Most expanded thyroid clonotypes (frequency above 0.001) were also detected in blood, suggesting blood repertoires may reflect thyroid immune responses. A model built on a 13 V-J signature distinguished ophthalmopathy from stable hyperthyroidism, reaching around 90% sensitivity and around 81% specificity in cross-validation and 80%/75% in testing. Sample size was not statistically predetermined, and investigators were not blinded to group allocation. During validation, the model predicted progression to ophthalmopathy a median of about 5.9 months ahead of onset, with around 71% sensitivity and about 75% specificity.

In the ophthalmopathy patients, disease was moderately to severely active, with a Clinical Activity Score of 3 or more, a NOSPECS grade of 4 or more, and a duration of less than 3 months. Exclusion was applied to patients with uncontrolled infections, other autoimmune diseases, pregnancy or lactation. Clinical symptoms, serum thyroxine and TRAb, thyroid ultrasound, and orbital computed tomography formed the basis for the diagnoses. PBMCs were separated from approximately 9.9 ml of fresh peripheral blood using Ficoll-Paque density gradient centrifugation. Total RNA was extracted with Trizol reagent, and quality was checked on an Agilent 2100 Bioanalyzer. The cysteine opens and the phenylalanine closes a CDR3 of 14 amino acids. Kept here is only the CDR3 DNA, which spans 42 bases and is read in frame from base 1. V lost 5 bases and J lost 6 bases; the stretch between them is 16 bases long. From the germline V gene (reference sequence), CDR1 is MNHEY and CDR2 is SMNVEV.

TCR beta CDR3 regions were amplified from RNA transcripts. The first round of RT-PCR for the TCR CDR3 was performed with the HTBI primer set and the Qiagen OneStep RT-PCR kit. The libraries were constructed in a second round of multiplex PCR and then size-selected and purified. Sequencing of the libraries was done on an Illumina HiSeq2000 using paired-end 100 bp reads. From the authors' description of their analysis: SOAPnuke was used to process the raw data, throwing out any read that contained adapters or uncalled bases, had a mean Phred below 15, or lacked an exact constant-primer or identifier match. High-quality paired reads were merged using COPE v1.2.5, and each unique nucleotide sequence was defined as a clonotype. Clonotypes were aligned to IMGT TRBV, TRBD and TRBJ reference segments using MiTCR v1.1. The analysis included only V-J combinations with a frequency above 0.0001, which together covered approximately 99% of the repertoires. A TCS score was defined as the ratio of F50 (clonal expansion) to E x V (chaos), with BLOSUM62-based TCRdist applied between CDR3 peptides within each V-J. Welch's t-statistics and random forest reduced approximately 520 V-J features to 10 to 15, which were used in a naive Bayes classifier (R e1071). The public reads were quality trimmed at Q25 with fastp and then assembled into clones with MiXCR by TCRdb, keeping productive beta chains. Each entry merges the rows of one CDR3 protein and shows their most common DNA and genes. The V and J calls come from TCRdb's annotation, not from the publication. This sample gives more than 450,000 distinct CDR3 sequences in total; just under 20% of them show up just once. The ten largest clones represent less than 55% of the sample.

To note about this clonotype: Its antigen specificity is not known. No clone much larger than this one lies a single base away; base qualities are absent.

Sequencing used blood. The origin of this receptor is a man aged 35-49 years with Graves' ophthalmopathy. The sequence links TRBV27 to TRBJ1-2; a tentative D call is TRBD1 (6 bases match). The CDR3: CASSDLGARHGYTF. The DNA sequence is as follows: TGTGCCAGCAGTGATCTGGGGGCGAGGCATGGCTACACCTTC.